A selection of T cell receptor beta chains follows, all from one sample in a study of T cell clones after liver transplantation. The table came from immunoSEQ multiplex PCR; TCRdb's copy has only in-frame clones and leaves some out. The top ten clones hold about 0.79% of a sample with 77,000 or so clones, approximately 80% of them seen once. This sample comprised CD4+ T cells from blood, obtained 12 months after liver transplant. The origin of the receptors is a human patient who received a liver transplant. Some of these T cells may belong to the graft donor. Each CDR3 is given without its conserved first and last residue. Some rows mark clone size as missing; the rest say once, few, many or name a class of expanded clone.

clone_size: NA; v_call: TRBV5-1; j_call: TRBJ2-5; cdr3_aa: ASSNSGLGETQY
clone_size: few; v_call: TRBV6-6; j_call: TRBJ1-2; cdr3_aa: ASSLGQGNYGYT
clone_size: NA; v_call: TRBV5-6; j_call: TRBJ2-4; cdr3_aa: ASSPRTGGDIQY
clone_size: NA; v_call: TRBV25-1; j_call: TRBJ2-5; cdr3_aa: ASSGGDRPVEPQY
clone_size: NA; v_call: TRBV28; j_call: TRBJ1-2; cdr3_aa: ASSPPSGTGSIGYT
clone_size: NA; v_call: TRBV5-4; j_call: TRBJ1-2; cdr3_aa: ASSPRVVGGGGYT
clone_size: NA; v_call: TRBV19; j_call: TRBJ2-1; cdr3_aa: ASSLPSSGSHNEQF
clone_size: NA; v_call: TRBV27; j_call: TRBJ2-3; cdr3_aa: ASGLWRTDTQY
clone_size: NA; v_call: TRBV7-9; j_call: TRBJ2-7; cdr3_aa: ASSPRGDDEQY
clone_size: NA; v_call: TRBV21-1; j_call: TRBJ2-7; cdr3_aa: ASSKDRTSGGCYEQY
clone_size: NA; v_call: TRBV21-1; j_call: TRBJ2-7; cdr3_aa: ASSKRQGCEQY
clone_size: NA; v_call: TRBV7-2; j_call: TRBJ2-7; cdr3_aa: ASSLRQMTGGRPYEQY
clone_size: NA; v_call: TRBV5-6; j_call: TRBJ2-6; cdr3_aa: ASTLGWGNSGANVLT
clone_size: NA; v_call: TRBV2; j_call: TRBJ1-1; cdr3_aa: ASSALMDTEAF
clone_size: NA; v_call: TRBV5-1; j_call: TRBJ2-1; cdr3_aa: ASSPRAQGNEQF
clone_size: NA; v_call: TRBV5-4; j_call: TRBJ1-4; cdr3_aa: ASSQGGTDEKLF
clone_size: NA; v_call: TRBV19; j_call: TRBJ1-5; cdr3_aa: ASRSGAGGGQPQH
clone_size: NA; v_call: TRBV10-3; j_call: TRBJ1-1; cdr3_aa: ASQTDKSPEAF
clone_size: once; v_call: TRBV7-9; j_call: TRBJ1-4; cdr3_aa: ASSLGGFAEKLF
clone_size: few; v_call: TRBV9; j_call: TRBJ2-1; cdr3_aa: ASSVAGTYNEQF
clone_size: NA; v_call: TRBV28; j_call: TRBJ2-1; cdr3_aa: ASSLLAPEGNEQF
clone_size: NA; v_call: TRBV18; j_call: TRBJ1-1; cdr3_aa: ASSRMTRGRARAF
clone_size: NA; v_call: TRBV19; j_call: TRBJ2-7; cdr3_aa: ASSIGLAGWSEQY
clone_size: NA; v_call: TRBV28; j_call: TRBJ1-2; cdr3_aa: ASSPHDRGNYGYT
clone_size: once; v_call: TRBV11-2; j_call: TRBJ2-7; cdr3_aa: ASRPRQGRLSYEQY
clone_size: NA; v_call: TRBV7-2; j_call: TRBJ1-2; cdr3_aa: ASSLAQGLYGYT
clone_size: NA; v_call: TRBV28; j_call: TRBJ1-5; cdr3_aa: ASTPTGLSHSNQPQH
clone_size: NA; v_call: TRBV5-6; j_call: TRBJ2-7; cdr3_aa: ASSLDRRIAQY